The entry below describes one T cell receptor (beta chain). This CDR3 region has 14 residues. V was shortened by 1 base and J by 8 bases, with 11 bases between the two germline ends. In germline, CDR1 is MGHRA, CDR2 YSYEKL. The assay was immunoSEQ multiplex PCR, and TCRdb's table has in-frame clones only and misses some. The top ten hold roughly 8.2% of the sample, which has some 170,000 clones, 85% seen once. These data come from a study of blood T cell repertoires in COVID-19. The sequenced material came from peripheral blood. The sequence came from a woman aged 55-69 years with acute or convalescent COVID-19. V usage is TRBV4-1 and J usage is TRBJ1-4; no clear D gene. The CDR3 here is CASSQVRGNEKLFF. Here the CDR3 DNA reads TGCGCCAGCAGCCAAGTTAGAGGGAACGAAAAACTGTTTTTT.